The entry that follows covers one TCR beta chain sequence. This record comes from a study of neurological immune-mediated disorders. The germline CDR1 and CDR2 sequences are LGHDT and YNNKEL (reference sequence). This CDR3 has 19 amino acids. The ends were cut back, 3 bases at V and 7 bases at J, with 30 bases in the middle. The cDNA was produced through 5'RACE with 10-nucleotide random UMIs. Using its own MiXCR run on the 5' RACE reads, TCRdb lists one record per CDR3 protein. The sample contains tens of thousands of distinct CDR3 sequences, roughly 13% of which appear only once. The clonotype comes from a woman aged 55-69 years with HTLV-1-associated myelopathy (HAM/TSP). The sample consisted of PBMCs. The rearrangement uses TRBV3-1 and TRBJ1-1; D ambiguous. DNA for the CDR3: TGTGCCAGCAGCCAGCGGGGAGAGGGATGGGTCAACTTCGGGAGTGAAGCTTTCTTT. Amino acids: CASSQRGEGWVNFGSEAFF.